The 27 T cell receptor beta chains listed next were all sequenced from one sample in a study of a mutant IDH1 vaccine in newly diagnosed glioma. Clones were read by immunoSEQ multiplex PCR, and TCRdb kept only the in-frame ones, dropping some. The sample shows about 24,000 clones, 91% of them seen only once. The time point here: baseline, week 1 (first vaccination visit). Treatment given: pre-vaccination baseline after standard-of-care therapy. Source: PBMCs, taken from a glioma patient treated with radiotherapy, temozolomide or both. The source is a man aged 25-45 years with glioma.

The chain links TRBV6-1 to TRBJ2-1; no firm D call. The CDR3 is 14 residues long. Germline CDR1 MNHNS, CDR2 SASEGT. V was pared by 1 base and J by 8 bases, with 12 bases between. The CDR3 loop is CASSEVLDSDEQFF. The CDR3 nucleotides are TGTGCCAGCAGTGAAGTCCTAGACTCCGATGAGCAGTTCTTC.

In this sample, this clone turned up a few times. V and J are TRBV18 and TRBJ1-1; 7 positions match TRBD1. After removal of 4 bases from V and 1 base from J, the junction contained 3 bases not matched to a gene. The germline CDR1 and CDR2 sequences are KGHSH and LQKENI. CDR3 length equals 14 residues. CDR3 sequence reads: CASSLQGRNTEAFF. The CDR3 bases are TGTGCCAGCTCACTACAGGGGAGGAACACTGAAGCTTTCTTT. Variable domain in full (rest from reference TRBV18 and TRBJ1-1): NAGVMQNPRHLVRRRGQEARLRCSPMKGHSHVYWYRQLPEEGLKFMVYLQKENIIDESGMPKERFSAEFPKEGPSILRIQQVVRGDSAAYFCASSLQGRNTEAFFGQGTRLTVV.

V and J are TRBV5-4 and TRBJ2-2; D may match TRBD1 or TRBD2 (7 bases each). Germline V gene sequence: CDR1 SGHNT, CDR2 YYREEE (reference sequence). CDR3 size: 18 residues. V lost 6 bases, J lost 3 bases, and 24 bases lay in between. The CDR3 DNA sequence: TGTGCCAGCACCGATAGTGGGGGAGGGGGCCTTTACACCGGGGAGCTGTTTTTT. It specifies CASTDSGGGGLYTGELFF.

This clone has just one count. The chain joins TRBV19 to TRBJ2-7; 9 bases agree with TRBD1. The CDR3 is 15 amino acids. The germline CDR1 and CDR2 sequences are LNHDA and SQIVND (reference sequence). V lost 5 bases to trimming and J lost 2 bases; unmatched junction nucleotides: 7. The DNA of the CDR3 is TGTGCCAGTAGTTTAACGGGACAGGGAACCTACGAGCAGTACTTC. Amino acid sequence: CASSLTGQGTYEQYF.

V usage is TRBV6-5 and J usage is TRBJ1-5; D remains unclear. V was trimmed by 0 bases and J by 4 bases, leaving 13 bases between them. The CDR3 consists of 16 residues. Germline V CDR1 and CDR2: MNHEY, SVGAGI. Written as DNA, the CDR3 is TGTGCCAGCAGTTACTCGAACGGGGTTGGGAATCAGCCCCAGCATTTT. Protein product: CASSYSNGVGNQPQHF.

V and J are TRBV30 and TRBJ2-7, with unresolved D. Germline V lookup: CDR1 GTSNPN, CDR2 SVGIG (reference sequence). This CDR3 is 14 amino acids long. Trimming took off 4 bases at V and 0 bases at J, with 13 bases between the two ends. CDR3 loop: CAWTDDKSSYEQYF. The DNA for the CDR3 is TGTGCCTGGACCGACGACAAGAGCTCCTACGAGCAGTACTTC.

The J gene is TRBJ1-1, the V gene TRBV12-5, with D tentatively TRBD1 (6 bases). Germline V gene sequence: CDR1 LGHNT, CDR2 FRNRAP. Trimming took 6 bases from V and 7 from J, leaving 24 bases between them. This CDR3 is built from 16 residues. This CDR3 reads CASGHPGGGWDGEAFF. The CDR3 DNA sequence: TGTGCTAGTGGACACCCGGGGGGGGGCTGGGACGGTGAAGCTTTCTTT.

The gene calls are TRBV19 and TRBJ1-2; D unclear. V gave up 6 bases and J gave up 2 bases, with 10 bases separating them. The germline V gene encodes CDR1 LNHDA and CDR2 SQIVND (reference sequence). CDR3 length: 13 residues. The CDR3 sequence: CASSLGPNYGYTF. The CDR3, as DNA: TGTGCCAGTAGCCTAGGACCGAACTATGGCTACACCTTC.

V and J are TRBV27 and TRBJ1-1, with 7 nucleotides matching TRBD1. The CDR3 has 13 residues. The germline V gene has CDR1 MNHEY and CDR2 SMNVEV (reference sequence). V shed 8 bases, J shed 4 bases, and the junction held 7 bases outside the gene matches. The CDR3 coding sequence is TGTGCCAGCCGATTTAACAGGGGCACTGAAGCTTTCTTT. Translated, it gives CASRFNRGTEAFF.

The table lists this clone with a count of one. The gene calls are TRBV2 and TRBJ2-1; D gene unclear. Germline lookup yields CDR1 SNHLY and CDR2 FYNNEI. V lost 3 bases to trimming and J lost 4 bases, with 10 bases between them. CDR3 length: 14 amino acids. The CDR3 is CASSDPASYNEQFF. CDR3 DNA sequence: TGTGCCAGCAGTGATCCAGCGTCATACAATGAGCAGTTCTTC.

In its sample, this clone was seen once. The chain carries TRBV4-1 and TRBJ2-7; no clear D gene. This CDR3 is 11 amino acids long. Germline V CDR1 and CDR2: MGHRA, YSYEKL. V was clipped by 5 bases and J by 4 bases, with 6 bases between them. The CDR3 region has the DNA TGCGCCAGCAGCTCCCCGTACGAGCAGTACTTC. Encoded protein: CASSSPYEQYF.

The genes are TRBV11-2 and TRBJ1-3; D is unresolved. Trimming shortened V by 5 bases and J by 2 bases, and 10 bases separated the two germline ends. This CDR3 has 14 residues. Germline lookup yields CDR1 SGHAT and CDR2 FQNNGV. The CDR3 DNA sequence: TGTGCCAGCAGCATTTCGAGCCCTGGAAACACCATATATTTT. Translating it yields CASSISSPGNTIYF.

In DNA form, the CDR3 reads TGTGCCAGCAGTTTCCAGACAGGGTTGGAGACCCAGTACTTC. Translated: CASSFQTGLETQYF. The rearrangement links TRBV6-5 to TRBJ2-5; 7 bases agree with TRBD1. Per the germline V gene, CDR1 is MNHEY and CDR2 is SVGAGI. The CDR3 extends over 14 amino acids. With 4 bases clipped from V and 5 bases from J, the junction kept 7 bases outside the gene matches.

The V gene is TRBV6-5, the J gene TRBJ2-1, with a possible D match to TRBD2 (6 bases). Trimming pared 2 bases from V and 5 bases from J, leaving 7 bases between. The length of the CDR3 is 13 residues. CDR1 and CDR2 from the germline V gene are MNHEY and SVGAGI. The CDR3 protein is CASSYVADNEQFF. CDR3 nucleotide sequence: TGTGCCAGCAGTTACGTAGCGGACAATGAGCAGTTCTTC.

This CDR3 reads CASSDPLTGDQPQHF. As DNA, the CDR3 is TGTGCCAGCAGTGATCCCCTTACGGGGGATCAGCCCCAGCATTTT. This chain joins TRBV25-1 and TRBJ1-5; D is perhaps TRBD1 (5 bases). This CDR3 comprises 15 residues. V shed 3 bases and J shed 5 bases, with 14 bases lying between them. From germline, CDR1 is MGHDK and CDR2 SYGVNS.

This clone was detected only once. The CDR3 DNA sequence: TGCGCCAGCAGTGGTACTGGGACAGGGGCAAGTGGCTACACCTTC. This gives the protein CASSGTGTGASGYTF. V is TRBV10-2 and J is TRBJ1-2, with 10 bases matching TRBD1. There are 15 residues in the CDR3. V lost 4 bases and J lost 7; bases outside the gene matches: 9. Germline assignment: CDR1 WSHSY and CDR2 SAAADI.

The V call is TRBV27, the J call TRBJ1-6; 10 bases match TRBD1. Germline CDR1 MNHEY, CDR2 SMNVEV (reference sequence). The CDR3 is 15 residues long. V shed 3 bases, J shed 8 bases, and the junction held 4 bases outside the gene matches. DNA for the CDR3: TGTGCCAGCAGTTTTGGGACAGGGGAGTATTCACCCCTCCACTTT. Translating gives CASSFGTGEYSPLHF.

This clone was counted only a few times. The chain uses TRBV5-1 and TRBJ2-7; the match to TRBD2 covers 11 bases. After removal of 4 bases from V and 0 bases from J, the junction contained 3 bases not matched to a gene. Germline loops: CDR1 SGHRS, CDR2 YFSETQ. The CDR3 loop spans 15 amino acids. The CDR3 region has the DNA TGCGCCAGCAGCGTTACTAGCGGGAGCTCCTACGAGCAGTACTTC. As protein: CASSVTSGSSYEQYF.

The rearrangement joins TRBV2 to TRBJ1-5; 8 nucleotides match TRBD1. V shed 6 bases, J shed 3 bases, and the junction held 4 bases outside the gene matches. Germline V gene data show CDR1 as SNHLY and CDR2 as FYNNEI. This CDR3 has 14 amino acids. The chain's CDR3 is CASSADRANQPQHF. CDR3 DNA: TGTGCCAGCAGCGCGGACAGGGCCAATCAGCCCCAGCATTTT.

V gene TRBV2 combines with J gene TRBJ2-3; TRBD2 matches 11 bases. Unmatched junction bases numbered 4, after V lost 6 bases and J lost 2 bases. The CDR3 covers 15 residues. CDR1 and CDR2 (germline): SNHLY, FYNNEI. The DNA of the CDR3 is TGTGCCAGCAGCGGGACTAGCGGTTACACAGATACGCAGTATTTT. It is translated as CASSGTSGYTDTQYF.

CDR3 DNA: TGTGCCAGCAGCCCAGGACGGTACAATCAGCCCCAGCATTTT. Translated: CASSPGRYNQPQHF. The chain uses TRBV7-2 and TRBJ1-5; D remains unclear. This CDR3 has 14 residues. The V gene lost 5 bases and the J gene lost 3 bases, with 11 bases spanning the gap. Germline values: CDR1 SGHTA, CDR2 FQGNSA.

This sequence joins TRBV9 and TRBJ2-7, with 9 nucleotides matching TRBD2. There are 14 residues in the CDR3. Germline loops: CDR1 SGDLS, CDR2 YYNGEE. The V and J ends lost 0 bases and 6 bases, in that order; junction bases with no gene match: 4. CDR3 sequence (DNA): TGTGCCAGCAGCGTAGAGAAACTAGCGGGCGAGCAGTACTTC. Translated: CASSVEKLAGEQYF. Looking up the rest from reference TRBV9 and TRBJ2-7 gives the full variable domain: DSGVTQTPKHLITATGQRVTLRCSPRSGDLSVYWYQQSLDQGLQFLIQYYNGEERAKGNILERFSAQQFPDLHSELNLSSLELGDSALYFCASSVEKLAGEQYFGPGTRLTVT.

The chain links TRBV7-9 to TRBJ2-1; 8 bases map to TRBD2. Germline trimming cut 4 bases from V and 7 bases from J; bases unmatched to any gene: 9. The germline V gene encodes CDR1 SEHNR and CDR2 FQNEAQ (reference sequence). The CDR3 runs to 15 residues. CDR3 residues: CASSSGTRIGNEQFF. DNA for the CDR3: TGTGCCAGCAGCTCCGGGACTAGGATCGGAAATGAGCAGTTCTTC.

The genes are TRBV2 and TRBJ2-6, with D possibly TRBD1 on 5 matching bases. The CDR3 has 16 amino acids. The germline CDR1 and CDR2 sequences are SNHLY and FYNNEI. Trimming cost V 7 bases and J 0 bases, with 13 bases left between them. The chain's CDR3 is CASKRQSSSGANVLTF. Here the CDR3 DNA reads TGTGCCAGCAAAAGACAGTCGAGCTCTGGGGCCAACGTCCTGACTTTC.

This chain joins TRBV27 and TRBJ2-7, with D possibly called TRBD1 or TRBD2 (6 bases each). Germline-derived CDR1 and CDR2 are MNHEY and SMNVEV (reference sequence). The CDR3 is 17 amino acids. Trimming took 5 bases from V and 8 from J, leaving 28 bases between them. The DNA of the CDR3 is TGTGCCAGCAGTCCCCTCGGGGTAGCGGCCAGGCAGGGGAAGCAGTACTTC. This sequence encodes CASSPLGVAARQGKQYF.

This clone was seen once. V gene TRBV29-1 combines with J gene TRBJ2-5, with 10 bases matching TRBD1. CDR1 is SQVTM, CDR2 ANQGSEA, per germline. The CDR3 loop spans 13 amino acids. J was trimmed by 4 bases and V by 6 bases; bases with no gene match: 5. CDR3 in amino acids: CSVGGQGGETQYF. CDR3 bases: TGCAGCGTGGGTGGACAGGGGGGAGAGACCCAGTACTTC.

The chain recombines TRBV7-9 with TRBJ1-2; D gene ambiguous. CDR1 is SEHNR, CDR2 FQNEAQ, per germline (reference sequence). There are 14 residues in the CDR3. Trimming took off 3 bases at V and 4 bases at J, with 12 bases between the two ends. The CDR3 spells CASSFPLVIYGYTF. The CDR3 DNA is TGTGCCAGCAGCTTTCCGCTAGTTATCTATGGCTACACCTTC. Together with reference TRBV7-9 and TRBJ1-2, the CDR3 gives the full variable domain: DTGVSQNPRHKITKRGQNVTFRCDPISEHNRLYWYRQTLGQGPEFLTYFQNEAQLEKSRLLSDRFSAERPKGSFSTLEIQRTEQGDSAMYLCASSFPLVIYGYTFGSGTRLTVV.